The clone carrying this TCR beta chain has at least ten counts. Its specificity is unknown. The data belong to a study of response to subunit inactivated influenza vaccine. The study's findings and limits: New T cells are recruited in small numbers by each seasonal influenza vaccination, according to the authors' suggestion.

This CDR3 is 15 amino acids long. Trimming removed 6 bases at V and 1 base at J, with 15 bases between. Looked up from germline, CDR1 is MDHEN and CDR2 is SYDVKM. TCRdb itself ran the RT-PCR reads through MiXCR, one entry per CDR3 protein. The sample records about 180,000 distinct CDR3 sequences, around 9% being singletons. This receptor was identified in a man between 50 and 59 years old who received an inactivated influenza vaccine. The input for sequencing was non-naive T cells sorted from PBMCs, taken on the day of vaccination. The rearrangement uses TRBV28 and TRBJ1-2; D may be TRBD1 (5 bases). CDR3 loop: CASRRGSSRNYGYTF. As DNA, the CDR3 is TGTGCCAGCAGGAGGGGAAGCTCCCGTAACTATGGCTACACCTTC.